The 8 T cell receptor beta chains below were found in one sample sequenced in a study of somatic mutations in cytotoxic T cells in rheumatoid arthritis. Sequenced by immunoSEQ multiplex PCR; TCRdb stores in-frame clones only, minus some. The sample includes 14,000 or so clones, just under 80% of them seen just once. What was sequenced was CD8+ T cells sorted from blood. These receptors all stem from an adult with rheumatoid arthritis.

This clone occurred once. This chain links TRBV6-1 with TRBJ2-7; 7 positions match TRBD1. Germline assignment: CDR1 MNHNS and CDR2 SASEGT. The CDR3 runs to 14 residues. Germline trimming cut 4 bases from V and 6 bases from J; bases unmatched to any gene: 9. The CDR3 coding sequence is TGTGCCAGCAGTGGGGGACAGAGATTTGGCGAGCAGTACTTC. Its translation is CASSGGQRFGEQYF.

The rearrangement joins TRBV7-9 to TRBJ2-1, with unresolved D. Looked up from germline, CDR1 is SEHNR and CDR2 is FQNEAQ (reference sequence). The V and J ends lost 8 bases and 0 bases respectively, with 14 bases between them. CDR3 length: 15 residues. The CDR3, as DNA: TGTGCCAGCTTAACAACCCTCAACTCCTACAATGAGCAGTTCTTC. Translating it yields CASLTTLNSYNEQFF.

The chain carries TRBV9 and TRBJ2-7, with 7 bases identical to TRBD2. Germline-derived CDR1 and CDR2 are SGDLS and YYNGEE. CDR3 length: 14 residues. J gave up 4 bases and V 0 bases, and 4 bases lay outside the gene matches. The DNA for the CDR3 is TGTGCCAGCAGCGTAGTCGGTAGCGGGTACGAGCAGTACTTC. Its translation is CASSVVGSGYEQYF. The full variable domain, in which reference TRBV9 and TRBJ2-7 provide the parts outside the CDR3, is DSGVTQTPKHLITATGQRVTLRCSPRSGDLSVYWYQQSLDQGLQFLIQYYNGEERAKGNILERFSAQQFPDLHSELNLSSLELGDSALYFCASSVVGSGYEQYFGPGTRLTVT.

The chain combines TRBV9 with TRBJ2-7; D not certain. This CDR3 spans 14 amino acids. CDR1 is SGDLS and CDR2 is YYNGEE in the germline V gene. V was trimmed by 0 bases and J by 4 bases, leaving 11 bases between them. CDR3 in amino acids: CASSVGTDSYEQYF. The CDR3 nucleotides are TGTGCCAGCAGCGTAGGGACCGACTCGTACGAGCAGTACTTC.

The CDR3 region is CASSLEGWEKLFF. In nucleotides, the CDR3 is TGTGCCAGCAGCTTAGAGGGGTGGGAAAAACTGTTTTTT. This sequence joins TRBV11-2 and TRBJ1-4; D is unresolved. V was pared by 0 bases and J by 8 bases, with 7 bases between. CDR3 length equals 13 residues. Per the germline V gene, CDR1 is SGHAT and CDR2 is FQNNGV.

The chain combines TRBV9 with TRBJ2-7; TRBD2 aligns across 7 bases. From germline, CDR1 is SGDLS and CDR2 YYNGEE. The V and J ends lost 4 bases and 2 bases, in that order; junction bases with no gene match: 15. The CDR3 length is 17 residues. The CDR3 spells CASSLRETAGEPYEQYF. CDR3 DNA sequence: TGTGCCAGCAGCCTTCGAGAAACGGCGGGGGAACCCTACGAGCAGTACTTC.

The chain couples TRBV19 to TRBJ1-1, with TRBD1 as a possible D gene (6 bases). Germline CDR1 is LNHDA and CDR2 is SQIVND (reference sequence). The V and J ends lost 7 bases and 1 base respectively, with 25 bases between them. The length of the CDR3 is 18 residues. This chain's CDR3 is CASNLGAGTPSKNTEAFF. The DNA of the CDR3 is TGTGCCAGTAACCTGGGGGCAGGGACACCCTCAAAGAACACTGAAGCTTTCTTT.

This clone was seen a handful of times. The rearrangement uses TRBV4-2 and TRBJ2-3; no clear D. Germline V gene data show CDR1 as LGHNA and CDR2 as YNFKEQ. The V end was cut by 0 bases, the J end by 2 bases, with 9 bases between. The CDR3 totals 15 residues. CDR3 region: CASSQDVRNTDTQYF. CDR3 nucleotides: TGTGCCAGCAGCCAAGACGTCCGTAACACAGATACGCAGTATTTT.